Here is one T cell receptor beta chain with its context. The second PCR ran roughly 7 to 11 cycles with a sample-barcoded 5' primer and J-beta primers. Every sample returned 3 million or more CDR3-containing paired-end reads. In TCRdb, the 5' RACE reads were re-called with MiXCR into one record per CDR3 protein. The sample records roughly 1.6 million distinct CDR3 sequences, about 31% being singletons. The sample is drawn from a study of blood T cells in healthy people across ages. V was trimmed by 6 bases and J by 6 bases, leaving 18 bases between them. Looked up from germline, CDR1 is DFQATT and CDR2 is SNEGSKA (reference sequence). The CDR3 is 13 residues long.

The sample was blood. The genes are TRBV20-1 and TRBJ2-7; D perhaps matches TRBD2 (5 bases). This clonotype was obtained from a woman in her twenties or thirties in good health. Here the CDR3 reads CSAVGEDSCEQYF. DNA of the CDR3: TGCAGTGCAGTAGGTGAGGACTCGTGCGAGCAGTACTTC.